This TCR beta chain came from a study of glioma-infiltrating T cells after dendritic cell vaccination. Study-level points and caveats: TCR clonality showed no direct relationship with survival.

This clone appeared once. Its specificity is unknown. PBMC were collected before vaccination, two weeks after the third vaccination, and at progression. Assay used: immunoSEQ multiplex PCR; TCRdb lists only in-frame clones, some missing. The table lists around 96,000 clones, over 60% of them singletons, with less than 7% in the top ten. The receptor's source is a human donor with glioblastoma. The sequenced sample was blood, obtained before dendritic cell vaccination.

The CDR3 DNA reads as TGCAGCGTTGCATTACAGGGGACTGGGGCCAACGTCCTGACTTTC. The encoded protein is CSVALQGTGANVLTF. The rearrangement uses TRBV29-1 and TRBJ2-6, with 7 bases matching TRBD1. The CDR3 has 15 amino acids. V dropped 4 bases and J dropped 2; count of bases not matched to a gene: 5. Germline CDR1 SQVTM, CDR2 ANQGSEA.